This entry is about one TCR beta chain. The target antigen is unknown. The data belong to a study of STAT5B mutations in CD4+ large granular lymphocyte leukemia. Overall study context: Anti-CD4 microbead selection came after CD8+ cell depletion in cryopreserved samples. Study-wide points: Compared with healthy controls (2/35), patient top clones favored TRBV06 (8/27).

Either unselected PBMC or bead-purified CD4+, CD4+CD8+, CD57+ or CD56+ cells were sequenced. The method was immunoSEQ multiplex PCR; TCRdb's version includes in-frame clones alone and lacks a portion of them. The table has more than 6,500 clones, roughly 86% seen once. The V segment lost 4 bases and the J segment 4 bases; nucleotides outside the gene matches: 2. The germline gives CDR1 ENHRY, CDR2 SYGVKD. The CDR3 is made up of 15 amino acids. The specimen sequenced was PBMCs. This chain uses TRBV10-3 with TRBJ2-2; 11 positions match TRBD1. This TCR was sampled from a woman in her 70s with CD4+ T-cell large granular lymphocyte leukemia. The CDR3 loop is CAISGGTGGTGELFF. The CDR3, as DNA: TGTGCCATCAGTGGCGGGACAGGGGGCACCGGGGAGCTGTTTTTT.